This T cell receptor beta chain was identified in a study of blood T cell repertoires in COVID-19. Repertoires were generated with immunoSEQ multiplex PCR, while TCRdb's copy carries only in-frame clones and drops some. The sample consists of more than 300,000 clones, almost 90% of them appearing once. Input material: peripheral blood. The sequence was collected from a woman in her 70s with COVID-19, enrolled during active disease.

In nucleotides, the CDR3 is TGTGCCAGCCGCCCACGGCCGGGGGGCCTAAGCTCCTACGAGCAGTACTTC. Its protein is CASRPRPGGLSSYEQYF. The chain uses TRBV11-2 and TRBJ2-7, with D perhaps TRBD2 (7 bases). The length of the CDR3 is 17 residues. CDR1 SGHAT and CDR2 FQNNGV come from the germline V gene. Trimming stripped 8 bases from V and 0 bases from J, with 23 bases between.